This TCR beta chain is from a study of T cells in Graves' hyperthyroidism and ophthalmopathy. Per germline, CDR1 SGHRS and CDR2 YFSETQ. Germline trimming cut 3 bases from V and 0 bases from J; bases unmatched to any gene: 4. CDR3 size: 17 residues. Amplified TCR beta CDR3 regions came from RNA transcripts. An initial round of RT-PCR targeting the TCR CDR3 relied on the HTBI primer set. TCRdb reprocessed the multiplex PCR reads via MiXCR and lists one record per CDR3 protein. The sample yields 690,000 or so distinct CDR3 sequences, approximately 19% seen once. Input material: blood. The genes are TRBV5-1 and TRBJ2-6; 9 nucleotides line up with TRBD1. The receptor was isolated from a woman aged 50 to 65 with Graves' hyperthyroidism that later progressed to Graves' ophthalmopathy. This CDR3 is CASSSDRGPSGANVLTF. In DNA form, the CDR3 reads TGCGCCAGCAGCTCGGACAGGGGTCCCTCTGGGGCCAACGTCCTGACTTTC. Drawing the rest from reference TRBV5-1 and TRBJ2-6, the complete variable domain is KAGVTQTPRYLIKTRGQQVTLSCSPISGHRSVSWYQQTPGQGLQFLFEYFSETQRNKGNFPGRFSGRQFSNSRSEMNVSTLELGDSALYLCASSSDRGPSGANVLTFGAGSRLTVL.